This T cell receptor (beta chain) comes out of a study of T cell repertoires in cytomegalovirus infection. Study overall: An indication of both CMV infection and matching HLA type came from public TCR beta signatures. Broader study findings: CMV-specific TCR beta clonotypes restricted by HLA-C were the ones dominating the ex vivo response.

The CDR3 spans 13 residues. Germline values: CDR1 SGHDN, CDR2 FVKESK. V lost 2 bases, J lost 9 bases, and 8 bases lay in between. As concerns this clonotype: Its antigen is as yet unknown.

MiXCR, run by TCRdb on the reads, gives a single entry per CDR3 protein. The profile shows hundreds of thousands of distinct CDR3 sequences, 15% to 20% of them singletons. Sequencing was carried out using PBMCs. The V gene is TRBV14, the J gene TRBJ1-6; a possible D gene is TRBD1 (5 bases). The TCR comes from a human donor in good health (CMV status not recorded). Some clones in this sample may be carry-over from other donors' samples. The CDR3 loop is CASSQQGVSPLHF. As DNA, the CDR3 is TGTGCCAGCAGCCAACAGGGTGTTTCACCCCTCCACTTT. The variable domain in full, completed from reference TRBV14 and TRBJ1-6, reads EAGVTQFPSHSVIEKGQTVTLRCDPISGHDNLYWYRRVMGKEIKFLLHFVKESKQDESGMPNNRFLAERTGGTYSTLKVQPAELEDSGVYFCASSQQGVSPLHFGNGTRLTVT.